The 18 T cell receptor beta chains listed next were all sequenced from one sample in a study of glioma-infiltrating T cells after dendritic cell vaccination. The time point denotes: after dendritic cell vaccination, including at tumor progression/relapse. The assay was immunoSEQ multiplex PCR, and TCRdb's table has in-frame clones only and misses some. This sample has 99,000 or so clones; 65% to 85% occur once, and the top ten carry approximately 5.4%. The sample was blood, taken after dendritic cell vaccination. Receptors were obtained from a human donor with glioblastoma.

This chain connects TRBV28 to TRBJ2-2, with 10 bases that match TRBD1. Germline V lookup: CDR1 MDHEN, CDR2 SYDVKM. CDR3 length: 16 residues. J lost 1 base, V lost 3 bases, and 2 bases had no gene match. In DNA, the CDR3 is TGTGCCAGCAGTTTTGGGACAGGGGTGAACACCGGGGAGCTGTTTTTT. Protein: CASSFGTGVNTGELFF.

J is TRBJ2-2 and V is TRBV7-3; maybe TRBD2 (5 bases). There are 15 residues in the CDR3. Per the germline V gene, CDR1 is SGHTA and CDR2 is FQGTGA. Deletions cut 2 bases from V and 7 bases from J, with 14 bases between. The CDR3 DNA follows: TGTGCCAGCAGCTTAGGGCCCAGAGGGCTCGGGGAGCTGTTTTTT. Protein: CASSLGPRGLGELFF. Drawing the rest from reference TRBV7-3 and TRBJ2-2, the complete variable domain is GAGVSQTPSNKVTEKGKYVELRCDPISGHTALYWYRQSLGQGPEFLIYFQGTGAADDSGLPNDRFFAVRPEGSVSTLKIQRTERGDSAVYLCASSLGPRGLGELFFGEGSRLTVL.

The chain has TRBV13 and TRBJ2-2; 11 bases fit TRBD2. J lost 3 bases, V lost 0 bases, and 0 bases had no gene match. The CDR3 loop spans 16 amino acids. From germline, CDR1 is PRHDT and CDR2 FYEKMQ (reference sequence). The CDR3 sequence is CASSLGLAGDTGELFF. CDR3 sequence (DNA): TGTGCCAGCAGCTTAGGACTAGCGGGAGACACCGGGGAGCTGTTTTTT.

This chain connects TRBV27 to TRBJ1-1; the match to TRBD1 covers 7 bases. Germline CDR1 and CDR2: MNHEY and SMNVEV (reference sequence). J gave up 0 bases and V 6 bases, and 7 bases lay outside the gene matches. CDR3 length: 15 residues. The CDR3: CASRLQGQLNTEAFF. The CDR3 DNA is TGTGCCAGCAGACTACAGGGACAGCTGAACACTGAAGCTTTCTTT.

The rearrangement uses TRBV28 and TRBJ1-2; D may be TRBD1 (5 bases). The CDR3 extends over 14 amino acids. Trimming stripped 3 bases from V and 6 bases from J, with 14 bases between. The germline V gene encodes CDR1 MDHEN and CDR2 SYDVKM. In DNA, the CDR3 is TGTGCCAGCAGTTTCCAGGGTCTAGGGGATGGCTACACCTTC. Amino acids: CASSFQGLGDGYTF.

The chain has TRBV5-1 and TRBJ2-1, with TRBD2 as a possible D gene (6 bases). The germline V gene encodes CDR1 SGHRS and CDR2 YFSETQ. This CDR3 is 15 amino acids long. Trimming left V 3 bases short and J 9 bases short, with 19 bases between. The CDR3 DNA is TGCGCCAGCAGCTCTCCGCGGCGGGAATCCGCTGAGCAGTTCTTC. Amino acids: CASSSPRRESAEQFF.

J is TRBJ2-3 and V is TRBV13, with 9 bases fitting TRBD2. CDR3 size: 17 residues. The germline V gene encodes CDR1 PRHDT and CDR2 FYEKMQ (reference sequence). With 3 bases clipped from V and 2 bases from J, the junction kept 9 bases outside the gene matches. CDR3 sequence: CASSFEAASGDTDTQYF. In DNA form, the CDR3 reads TGTGCCAGCAGCTTTGAGGCGGCTAGCGGGGACACAGATACGCAGTATTTT. Using reference TRBV13 and TRBJ2-3 for the parts outside the CDR3, the full variable domain is AAGVIQSPRHLIKEKRETATLKCYPIPRHDTVYWYQQGPGQDPQFLISFYEKMQSDKGSIPDRFSAQQFSDYHSELNMSSLELGDSALYFCASSFEAASGDTDTQYFGPGTRLTVL.

This sequence joins TRBV9 and TRBJ1-4, with D perhaps matching TRBD1 (5 bases). V dropped 3 bases and J dropped 3 bases, with 12 bases sitting between them. Germline V CDR1 and CDR2: SGDLS, YYNGEE. There are 15 residues in the CDR3. This CDR3 is CASSAQGLANEKLFF. CDR3 bases: TGTGCCAGCAGCGCGCAGGGATTGGCTAATGAAAAACTGTTTTTT.

The genes are TRBV10-3 and TRBJ1-5; D is undetermined. This CDR3 is built from 16 residues. V was pared by 4 bases and J by 0 bases, with 13 bases between. Germline CDR1 ENHRY, CDR2 SYGVKD. CDR3 bases: TGTGCCATCAGTGTTGGCGGGCTGTATAGCAATCAGCCCCAGCATTTT. This encodes CAISVGGLYSNQPQHF.

The genes are TRBV27 and TRBJ1-5; a weak D match, TRBD1 (5 bases). Germline V CDR1 and CDR2: MNHEY, SMNVEV (reference sequence). This CDR3 contains 16 residues. V lost 2 bases and J lost 6, with 17 bases in between. The CDR3 reads CASSLIGRGLVQPQHF. CDR3 DNA: TGTGCCAGCAGTTTAATTGGACGGGGGTTGGTTCAGCCCCAGCATTTT.

Only one count was recorded for this clone. The V and J genes are TRBV5-6 and TRBJ1-2; 10 nucleotides line up with TRBD1. Germline CDR1 is SGHDT and CDR2 is YYEEEE. This CDR3 spans 18 amino acids. Unmatched junction bases numbered 12, after V lost 0 bases and J lost 4 bases. DNA for the CDR3: TGTGCCAGCAGCTTGGTTCTTTTGCGGGACAGGGGTGGCTATGGCTACACCTTC. It yields the protein CASSLVLLRDRGGYGYTF.

This clone has just one count. The rearrangement joins TRBV10-2 to TRBJ2-1, with TRBD2 as a possible D gene (6 bases). Trimming removed 11 bases from V and 10 bases from J, with 24 bases in between. The CDR3 runs to 14 residues. Germline assignment: CDR1 WSHSY and CDR2 SAAADI. CDR3 sequence (DNA): TGCGCCGCGGGACCCCCCGGGACGTTAACCGAGCAGTTCTTC. It translates to CAAGPPGTLTEQFF.

The CDR3 region has the DNA TGTGCCAGCAGTTGGGGCGGTTTCAACTCTGGGGCCAACGTCCTGACTTTC. Its protein product is CASSWGGFNSGANVLTF. The J gene is TRBJ2-6, the V gene TRBV28; D perhaps matches TRBD1 (5 bases). The CDR3 length is 17 residues. The ends were cut back, 4 bases at V and 0 bases at J, with 13 bases in the middle. Germline values: CDR1 MDHEN, CDR2 SYDVKM. Complete variable domain (other parts from reference TRBV28 and TRBJ2-6): DVKVTQSSRYLVKRTGEKVFLECVQDMDHENMFWYRQDPGLGLRLIYFSYDVKMKEKGDIPEGYSVSREKKERFSLILESASTNQTSMYLCASSWGGFNSGANVLTFGAGSRLTVL.

The chain uses TRBV19 and TRBJ2-1, with TRBD1 matching 9 bases. Germline assignment: CDR1 LNHDA and CDR2 SQIVND (reference sequence). The CDR3 runs 16 residues. After removal of 2 bases from V and 3 bases from J, the junction contained 5 bases not matched to a gene. The CDR3 DNA is TGTGCCAGTAGTATATACAGGGGGCGAAGCTACAATGAGCAGTTCTTC. It codes for CASSIYRGRSYNEQFF.

The table lists this clone with a few counts. The chain couples TRBV7-8 to TRBJ1-2, with 7 nucleotides matching TRBD1. There are 16 residues in the CDR3. V trimming: 2 bases; J trimming: 0 bases; junction bases outside the gene matches: 6. Germline V gene lookup returns CDR1 SGHVS and CDR2 FQNEAQ. The CDR3 spells CASSLLRRGSNYGYTF. The CDR3 nucleotides read TGTGCCAGCAGCTTACTACGCAGGGGGTCTAACTATGGCTACACCTTC.

The chain recombines TRBV2 with TRBJ2-1; the match to TRBD2 covers 8 bases. The CDR3 totals 18 residues. Per the germline V gene, CDR1 is SNHLY and CDR2 is FYNNEI. V shed 6 bases and J 2 bases; nucleotides not matched to a gene: 15. As DNA, the CDR3 is TGTGCCAGCAGACCTCCGACTAGCGCGGCGTACCCCTACAATGAGCAGTTCTTC. Its translation: CASRPPTSAAYPYNEQFF.

The V gene is TRBV29-1, the J gene TRBJ2-7, with a tentative D call TRBD1 (6 bases). Germline V gene sequence: CDR1 SQVTM, CDR2 ANQGSEA. V dropped 4 bases and J dropped 0 bases, with 10 bases sitting between them. The CDR3 runs to 13 residues. The CDR3 sequence is CSVGRGSSYEQYF. DNA of the CDR3: TGCAGCGTTGGCAGGGGCAGCTCCTACGAGCAGTACTTC.

The V gene is TRBV6-5, the J gene TRBJ2-3; D might be TRBD2 (5 bases). This CDR3 has 15 residues. Germline V gene data show CDR1 as MNHEY and CDR2 as SVGAGI. Trimming stripped 6 bases from V and 0 bases from J, with 13 bases between. CDR3 bases: TGTGCCAGCAGCCCTCTAGCCTCCAGCACAGATACGCAGTATTTT. Encoded protein: CASSPLASSTDTQYF.